A single sample gave rise to the 6 T cell receptor beta chains below, sequenced in a study of T cell repertoires in cytomegalovirus infection. TCRdb recomputed calls from the reads with MiXCR, one row per CDR3 protein. The sample yields 250,000 or so distinct CDR3 sequences, approximately 8.3% seen once. Sequencing was performed on PBMCs. These receptors came from a human donor in good health (CMV status not recorded). Some clones in this sample may be carry-over from other donors' samples.

The table lists this clonotype with many counts. This chain links TRBV6-1 with TRBJ2-3, with 15 bases matching TRBD2. The CDR3 sequence is 16 residues long. Germline CDR1 is MNHNS and CDR2 is SASEGT. The junction had 4 bases not matched to a gene; V was cut back by 4 bases and J by 5 bases. In DNA, the CDR3 is TGTGCCAGCAGTGGGACTAGCGGGGGGGCCAAAGATACGCAGTATTTT. It encodes CASSGTSGGAKDTQYF.

This clonotype showed up many times. The J gene is TRBJ1-2, the V gene TRBV7-2; D remains unclear. The length of the CDR3 is 14 residues. The germline gives CDR1 SGHTA, CDR2 FQGNSA. Trimming left V 1 base short and J 7 bases short, with 13 bases between. This chain's CDR3 is CASSLGPPEFGYTF. The CDR3 DNA reads TGTGCCAGCAGCTTAGGCCCCCCAGAGTTTGGCTACACCTTC. The full variable domain, completed using reference TRBV7-2 and TRBJ1-2, is GAGVSQSPSNKVTEKGKDVELRCDPISGHTALYWYRQSLGQGLEFLIYFQGNSAPDKSGLPSDRFSAERTGGSVSTLTIQRTQQEDSAVYLCASSLGPPEFGYTFGSGTRLTVV.

This clonotype was seen repeatedly, ten times or more. This chain links TRBV7-3 with TRBJ1-5; 10 bases fit TRBD1. Germline V gene data show CDR1 as SGHTA and CDR2 as FQGTGA. The CDR3 loop spans 20 amino acids. Trimming cost V 5 bases and J 2 bases; bases outside gene matches: 18. The CDR3 spells CASSLAVGTGDLGGNQPQHF. The CDR3, as DNA: TGTGCCAGCAGCCTTGCGGTGGGGACAGGGGACCTCGGTGGCAATCAGCCCCAGCATTTT.

This clonotype was picked up many times. The chain couples TRBV15 to TRBJ2-1; no firm D call. The CDR3 loop spans 14 amino acids. The germline gives CDR1 LNHNV, CDR2 YYDKDF (reference sequence). The ends were cut back, 11 bases at V and 5 bases at J, with 19 bases in the middle. For the CDR3, the DNA is TGTGCCGTAGGAACAGCGTGGAAAAACAATGAGCAGTTCTTC. This codes for CAVGTAWKNNEQFF.

This clonotype has a handful of counts. V is TRBV13 and J is TRBJ1-1; D not certain. Trimming stripped 4 bases from V and 5 bases from J, with 20 bases between. Germline V CDR1 and CDR2: PRHDT, FYEKMQ (reference sequence). There are 16 residues in the CDR3. CDR3 loop: CASSSENPGARTEAFF. The CDR3 nucleotides read TGTGCCAGCAGCTCTGAGAACCCGGGAGCGAGGACTGAAGCTTTCTTT.

This clonotype was seen many times. The V and J genes are TRBV5-4 and TRBJ1-1, with D hard to call. CDR1 is SGHNT, CDR2 YYREEE, per germline (reference sequence). The CDR3 loop spans 15 amino acids. The V end lost 1 base, the J end lost 2 bases, and 12 bases lay between the germline ends. The CDR3: CASSLTERLNTEAFF. CDR3 DNA: TGTGCCAGCAGCTTGACAGAAAGGTTAAACACTGAAGCTTTCTTT. Based on the CDR3 plus reference TRBV5-4 and TRBJ1-1, the full variable domain is ETGVTQSPTHLIKTRGQQVTLRCSSQSGHNTVSWYQQALGQGPQFIFQYYREEENGRGNFPPRFSGLQFPNYSSELNVNALELDDSALYLCASSLTERLNTEAFFGQGTRLTVV.